This T cell receptor (beta chain) comes out of a study of cytomegalovirus exposure and HLA in healthy donors. The study's findings and limits: Cytomegalovirus association was listed for about 170 TCR beta chains. The classifier was said to identify cytomegalovirus status with high specificity and sensitivity. A later analysis linked 15,000 to 20,000 TCR beta sequences to HLA alleles at 0.05 false discovery rate.

Comments on this clone: Its matching antigen is unknown.

Use of 60 Vbeta and 13 Jbeta primers characterized the PCR. Using immunoSEQ multiplex PCR, the repertoire was profiled, and TCRdb retains in-frame clones only, with some absent. In all, the sample yields tens of thousands of clones. Trimming at V came to 7 bases and at J to 2 bases, leaving 11 bases not matched to a gene. Germline V CDR1 and CDR2: LNHDA, SQIVND (reference sequence). The CDR3 has 16 amino acids. The sample comprised PBMCs. This clonotype was sampled from a woman aged 35 to 49 in good health and CMV-seronegative. V gene TRBV19 combines with J gene TRBJ2-1; 7 nucleotides agree with TRBD2. CDR3 residues: CASTTDPAGTYNEQFF. The CDR3 DNA reads TGTGCCAGTACTACGGACCCAGCGGGGACCTACAATGAGCAGTTCTTC.